The present T cell receptor (beta chain) was sequenced within a study of blood T cells in healthy people across ages. Sample-barcoded 5' priming and a J-beta primer mix drove a second PCR of about 6 to 12 cycles. Every molecule of cDNA carried a tag from a template-switch adaptor with 12 random nucleotides. TCRdb processed the 5' RACE reads anew with MiXCR; each CDR3 protein has one entry. In the table there are about 1.7 million distinct CDR3 sequences, roughly 27% of which are singletons. The CDR3 runs 12 residues. The germline V gene has CDR1 SEHNR and CDR2 FQNEAQ (reference sequence). Between the trimmed V and J ends, which lost 5 bases and 13 bases, there was a span of 15 bases. This clonotype was counted a few times.

Sequenced sample: blood. The chain links TRBV7-9 to TRBJ2-4; D gene uncertain. The receptor was derived from a woman aged 25 to 39 in good health. CDR3 sequence: CASSPPSDGQYF. The DNA of the CDR3 is TGTGCCAGCAGCCCCCCGAGCGACGGGCAGTACTTC.